This TCR beta chain was sequenced for a study of shared T cell receptors in the human thymus. Some clones are missing from TCRdb's copy, which holds only in-frame ones; the method was immunoSEQ multiplex PCR. The sample records 720,000 or so clones, approximately 85% being singletons. The CDR3 extends over 14 amino acids. V gave up 5 bases and J gave up 2 bases, with 11 bases separating them. Per the germline V gene, CDR1 is SGHDT and CDR2 is YYEEEE. These data were also reused for a study on human thymus T cells. As that report states: Immunologically healthy infants in Finland undergoing congenital heart defect surgery were the donors. From resections taken during corrective heart surgery, the thymus tissue was obtained. An apparent bias in V and J gene usage was seen in thymic and blood repertoires.

The receptor was isolated from a girl less than two years old with a congenital heart defect. Sequencing used thymocytes. V gene TRBV5-6 combines with J gene TRBJ1-3; D is uncertain. This chain's CDR3 is CASRSRRAGNTIYF. In nucleotides, the CDR3 is TGTGCCAGCAGATCCAGGCGGGCTGGAAACACCATATATTTT.